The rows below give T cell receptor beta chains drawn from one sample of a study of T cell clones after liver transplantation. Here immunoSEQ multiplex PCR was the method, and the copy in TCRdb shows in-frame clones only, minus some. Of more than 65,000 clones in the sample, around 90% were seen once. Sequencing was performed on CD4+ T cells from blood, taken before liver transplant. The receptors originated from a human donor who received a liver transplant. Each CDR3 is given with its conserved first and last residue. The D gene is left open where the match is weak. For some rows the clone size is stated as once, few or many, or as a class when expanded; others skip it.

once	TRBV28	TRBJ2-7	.	CASSFQLPYEQYF	TGTGCCAGCAGTTTTCAGCTCCCCTACGAGCAGTACTTC
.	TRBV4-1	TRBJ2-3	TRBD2	CASSQDPPAWREGLHTQYF	TGCGCCAGCAGCCAAGATCCGCCAGCGTGGCGGGAGGGCCTCCATACGCAGTATTTT
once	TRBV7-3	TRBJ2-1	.	CASSQRLVNINEQFF	TGTGCCAGCAGCCAAAGACTAGTCAATATCAATGAGCAGTTCTTC
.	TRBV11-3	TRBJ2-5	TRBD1	CASRKSTGEETQYF	TGTGCCAGCCGGAAGAGTACAGGGGAAGAGACCCAGTACTTC
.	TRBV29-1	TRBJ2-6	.	CSVDSGANVLTF	TGCAGCGTTGATTCTGGGGCCAACGTCCTGACTTTC
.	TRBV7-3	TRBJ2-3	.	CASSLRPQGTDTQYF	TGTGCCAGCAGCTTACGGCCCCAGGGAACAGATACGCAGTATTTT
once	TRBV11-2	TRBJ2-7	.	CASSGGTVYEQYF	TGTGCCAGCAGCGGGGGAACCGTATACGAGCAGTACTTC
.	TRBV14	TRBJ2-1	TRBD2	CASREGGGRDNEQFF	TGTGCCAGCAGGGAGGGCGGGGGACGGGACAATGAGCAGTTCTTC
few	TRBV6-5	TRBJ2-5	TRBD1	CASSYLTGNGETQYF	TGTGCCAGCAGTTACCTGACAGGGAATGGGGAGACCCAGTACTTC
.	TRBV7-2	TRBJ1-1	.	CASSSGSNMNTEAFF	TGTGCCAGCAGCTCAGGTTCCAATATGAACACTGAAGCTTTCTTT
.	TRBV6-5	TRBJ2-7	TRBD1	CASSLTWDRVWEQYF	TGTGCCAGCAGTCTCACTTGGGACAGGGTGTGGGAGCAGTACTTC
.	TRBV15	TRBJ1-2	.	CATSRAMTGDYGYTF	TGTGCCACCAGCAGAGCCATGACAGGAGACTATGGCTACACCTTC
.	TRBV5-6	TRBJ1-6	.	CASRTGRFNSPLHF	TGTGCCAGCAGGACGGGGCGTTTTAATTCACCCCTCCACTTT
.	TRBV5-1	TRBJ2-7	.	CASSLVAGYEQYF	TGCGCCAGCAGCTTGGTGGCCGGCTACGAGCAGTACTTC
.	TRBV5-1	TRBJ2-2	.	CASSPPDLAANTGELFF	TGCGCCAGCAGTCCTCCCGACCTTGCCGCGAACACCGGGGAGCTGTTTTTT
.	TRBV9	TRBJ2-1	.	CASSVADEQFF	TGTGCCAGCAGCGTAGCGGATGAGCAGTTCTTC
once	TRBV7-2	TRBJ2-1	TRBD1	CASSRDRGYNEQFF	TGTGCCAGCAGCCGTGACAGGGGATACAATGAGCAGTTCTTC
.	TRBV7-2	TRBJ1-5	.	CASSMAGDQPQHF	TGTGCCAGCAGCATGGCAGGAGATCAGCCCCAGCATTTT
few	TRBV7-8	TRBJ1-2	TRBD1	CASSLWGQGNYGYTF	TGTGCCAGCAGCTTGTGGGGACAGGGGAACTATGGCTACACCTTC
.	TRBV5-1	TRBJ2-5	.	CASSFDMGLKETQYF	TGCGCCAGCAGCTTTGATATGGGACTCAAAGAGACCCAGTACTTC
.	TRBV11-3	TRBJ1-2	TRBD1	CASSQTGTGAKRCLF	TGTGCCAGCAGCCAAACCGGGACAGGGGCCAAACGGTGCCTCTTC
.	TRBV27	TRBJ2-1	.	CASSFSRNNEQFF	TGTGCCAGCAGTTTTTCCCGGAACAATGAGCAGTTCTTC
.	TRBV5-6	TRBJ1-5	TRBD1	CASSGRTGYNQPQHF	TGTGCCAGCAGCGGGAGGACAGGGTACAATCAGCCCCAGCATTTT
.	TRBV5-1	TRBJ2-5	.	CASSLVGRQETQYF	TGCGCCAGCAGCTTGGTGGGACGGCAAGAGACCCAGTACTTC
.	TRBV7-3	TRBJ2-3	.	CASSLYGGRVGNTDTQYF	TGTGCCAGCAGCTTATATGGGGGACGAGTGGGAAACACAGATACGCAGTATTTT
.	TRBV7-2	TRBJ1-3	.	CASSRLAQPGNTIYF	TGTGCCAGCAGTCGTTTGGCGCAACCTGGAAACACCATATATTTT
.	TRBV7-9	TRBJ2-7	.	CASSLAREGYGFSYEQYF	TGTGCCAGCAGCTTAGCGCGGGAAGGTTACGGTTTCTCCTACGAGCAGTACTTC
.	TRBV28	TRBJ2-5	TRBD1	CASSEAGTGGETQYF	TGTGCCAGCAGTGAGGCCGGGACAGGAGGCGAGACCCAGTACTTC
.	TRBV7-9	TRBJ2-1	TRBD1	CASSLTGNNEQFF	TGTGCCAGCAGTTTGACAGGGAACAATGAGCAGTTCTTC
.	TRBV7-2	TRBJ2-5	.	CASNFQSVGLQETQYF	TGTGCCAGCAACTTCCAATCAGTAGGATTGCAAGAGACCCAGTACTTC
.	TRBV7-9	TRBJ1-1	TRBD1	CASSDRDSVPNTEAFF	TGTGCCAGCAGCGACCGGGACAGCGTCCCGAACACTGAAGCTTTCTTT
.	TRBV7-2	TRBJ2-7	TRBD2	CASSYYSGSSYEQYF	TGTGCCAGCAGCTACTATAGCGGGAGCTCCTACGAGCAGTACTTC
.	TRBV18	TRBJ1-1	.	CASSSQGWAEAFF	TGTGCCAGCTCATCCCAGGGATGGGCTGAAGCTTTCTTT
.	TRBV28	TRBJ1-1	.	CASTLQAGQGPEAFF	TGTGCCAGCACCCTACAGGCGGGCCAAGGCCCTGAAGCTTTCTTT
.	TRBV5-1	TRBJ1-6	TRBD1	CASSLGTGEGSPLHF	TGCGCCAGCAGCTTGGGGACAGGAGAAGGTTCACCCCTCCACTTT
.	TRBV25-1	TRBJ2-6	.	CASSEFPGQFGANVLTF	TGTGCCAGCAGTGAATTCCCAGGACAGTTTGGGGCCAACGTCCTGACTTTC
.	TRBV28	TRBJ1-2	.	CASSPASGSYTF	TGTGCCAGCAGTCCAGCCTCGGGGAGCTACACCTTC
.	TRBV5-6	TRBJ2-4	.	CASSLVSEAKNIQYF	TGTGCCAGCAGCTTGGTTTCCGAAGCCAAAAACATTCAGTACTTC
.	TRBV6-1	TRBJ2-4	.	CASSEGGIGTKNIQYF	TGTGCCAGCAGTGAAGGGGGGATCGGAACCAAAAACATTCAGTACTTC
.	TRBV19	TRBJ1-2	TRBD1	CASSMRQGVSLGYGYTF	TGTGCCAGTAGTATGAGACAGGGGGTGAGCCTTGGCTATGGCTACACCTTC
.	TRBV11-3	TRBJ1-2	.	CASSRGRDGYTF	TGTGCCAGCAGCCGGGGGCGCGATGGCTACACCTTC
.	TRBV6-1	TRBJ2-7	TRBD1	CASSTGGGSYEQYF	TGTGCCAGCAGTACAGGGGGTGGCTCCTACGAGCAGTACTTC
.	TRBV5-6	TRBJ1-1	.	CASSLVREGDTEAFF	TGTGCCAGCAGCTTGGTTAGGGAGGGGGACACTGAAGCTTTCTTT
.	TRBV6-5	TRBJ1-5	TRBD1	CASSSGTGGNQPQHF	TGTGCCAGCAGTTCCGGGACAGGGGGCAATCAGCCCCAGCATTTT
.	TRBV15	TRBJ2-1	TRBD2	CATSRVRRSSGRALSYNEQFF	TGTGCCACCAGCAGAGTACGAAGAAGTAGCGGGAGGGCCCTCTCCTACAATGAGCAGTTCTTC